This T cell receptor beta chain was recorded in a study of shared clonotypes between healthy human individuals. The data were produced by immunoSEQ multiplex PCR, yet TCRdb's version contains in-frame clones alone and is incomplete. This repertoire shows about 470,000 clones, roughly 77% found once; its top ten account for roughly 13%. This TCR was sampled from a woman aged 40 to 55 in good health. Some clones in this sample may be carry-over from other donors' samples. The sequenced sample consisted of PBMCs.

This CDR3 reads CASSPMTSGVRGEQFF. In DNA form, the CDR3 reads TGTGCCAGCAGCCCAATGACTAGCGGGGTAAGGGGTGAGCAGTTCTTC. The chain is built from TRBV5-4 and TRBJ2-1; 11 positions match TRBD2. Germline CDR1 is SGHNT and CDR2 is YYREEE (reference sequence). CDR3 length: 16 amino acids. After removal of 4 bases from V and 9 bases from J, the junction contained 12 bases not matched to a gene.